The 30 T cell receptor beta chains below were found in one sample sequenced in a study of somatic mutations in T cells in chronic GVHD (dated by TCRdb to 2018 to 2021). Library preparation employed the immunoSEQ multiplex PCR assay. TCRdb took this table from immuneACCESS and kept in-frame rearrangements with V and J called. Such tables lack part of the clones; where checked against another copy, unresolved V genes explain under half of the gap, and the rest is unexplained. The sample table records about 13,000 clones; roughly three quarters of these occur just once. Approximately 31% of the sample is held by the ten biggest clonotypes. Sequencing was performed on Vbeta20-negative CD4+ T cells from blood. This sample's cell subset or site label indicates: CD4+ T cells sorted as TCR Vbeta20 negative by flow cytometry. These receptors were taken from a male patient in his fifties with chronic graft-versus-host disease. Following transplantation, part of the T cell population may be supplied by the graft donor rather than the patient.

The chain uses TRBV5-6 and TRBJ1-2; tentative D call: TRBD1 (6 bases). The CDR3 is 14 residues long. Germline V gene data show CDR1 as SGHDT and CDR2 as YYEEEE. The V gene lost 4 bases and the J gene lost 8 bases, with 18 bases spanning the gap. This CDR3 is CASSPLGAASGYTF. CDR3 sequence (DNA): TGTGCCAGCAGCCCCTTGGGGGCTGCGAGCGGCTACACCTTC.

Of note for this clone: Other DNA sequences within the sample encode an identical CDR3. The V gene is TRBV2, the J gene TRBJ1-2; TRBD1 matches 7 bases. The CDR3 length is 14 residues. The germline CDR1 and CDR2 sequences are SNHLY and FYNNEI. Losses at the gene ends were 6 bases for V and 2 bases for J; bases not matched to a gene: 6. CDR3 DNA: TGTGCCAGCAGCCGGACAGGCCTCAACTATGGCTACACCTTC. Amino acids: CASSRTGLNYGYTF.

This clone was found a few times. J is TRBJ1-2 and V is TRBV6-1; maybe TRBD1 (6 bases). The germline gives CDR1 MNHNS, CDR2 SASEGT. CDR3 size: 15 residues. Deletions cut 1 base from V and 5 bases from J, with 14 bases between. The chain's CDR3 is CASSEVAGGGYGYTF. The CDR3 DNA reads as TGTGCCAGCAGTGAAGTTGCGGGGGGCGGGTATGGCTACACCTTC.

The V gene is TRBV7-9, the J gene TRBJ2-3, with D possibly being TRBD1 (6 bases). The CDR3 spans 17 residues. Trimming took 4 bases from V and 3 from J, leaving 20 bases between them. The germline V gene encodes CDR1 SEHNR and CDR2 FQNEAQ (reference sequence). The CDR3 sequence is CASSSSYRVDSTDTQYF. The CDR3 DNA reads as TGTGCCAGCAGCTCCAGCTACAGGGTCGACAGTACAGATACGCAGTATTTT.

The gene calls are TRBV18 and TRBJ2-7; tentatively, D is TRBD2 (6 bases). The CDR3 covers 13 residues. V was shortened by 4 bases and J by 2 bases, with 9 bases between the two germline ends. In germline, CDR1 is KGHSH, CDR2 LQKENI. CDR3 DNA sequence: TGTGCCAGCTCACGGGGGGAGGCCTACGAGCAGTACTTC. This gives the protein CASSRGEAYEQYF.

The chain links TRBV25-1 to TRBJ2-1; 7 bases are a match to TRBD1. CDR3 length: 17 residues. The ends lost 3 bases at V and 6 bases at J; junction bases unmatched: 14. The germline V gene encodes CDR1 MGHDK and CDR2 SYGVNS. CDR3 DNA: TGTGCCAGCAGTGACCTTACGGGACAGTCTTTGGGCAATGAGCAGTTCTTC. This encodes CASSDLTGQSLGNEQFF.

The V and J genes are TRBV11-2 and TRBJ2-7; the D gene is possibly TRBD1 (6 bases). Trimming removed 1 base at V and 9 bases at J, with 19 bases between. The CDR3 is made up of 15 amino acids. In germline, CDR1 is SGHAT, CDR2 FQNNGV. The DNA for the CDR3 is TGTGCCAGCAGCTTAGCGCCAGGGGCCTCCCTAGGGCAGTACTTC. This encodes CASSLAPGASLGQYF.

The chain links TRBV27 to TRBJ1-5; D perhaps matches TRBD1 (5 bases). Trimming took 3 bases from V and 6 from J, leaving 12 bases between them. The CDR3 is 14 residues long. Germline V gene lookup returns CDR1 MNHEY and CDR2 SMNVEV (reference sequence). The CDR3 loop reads CASSLEGKSQPQHF. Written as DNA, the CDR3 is TGTGCCAGCAGTTTGGAGGGGAAGAGTCAGCCCCAGCATTTT.

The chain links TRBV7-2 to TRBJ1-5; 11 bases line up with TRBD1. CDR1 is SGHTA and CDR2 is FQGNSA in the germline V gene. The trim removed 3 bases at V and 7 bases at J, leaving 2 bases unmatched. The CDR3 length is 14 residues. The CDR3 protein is CASSFGQGAQPQHF. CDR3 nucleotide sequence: TGTGCCAGCAGCTTCGGACAGGGGGCCCAGCCCCAGCATTTT.

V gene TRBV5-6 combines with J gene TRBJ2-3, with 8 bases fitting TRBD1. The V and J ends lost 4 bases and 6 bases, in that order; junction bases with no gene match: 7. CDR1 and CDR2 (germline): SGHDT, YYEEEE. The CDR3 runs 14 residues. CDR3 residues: CASSPRQGLDTQYF. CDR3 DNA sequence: TGTGCCAGCAGCCCACGACAGGGGTTGGATACGCAGTATTTT. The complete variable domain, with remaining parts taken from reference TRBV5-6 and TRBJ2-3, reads DAGVTQSPTHLIKTRGQQVTLRCSPKSGHDTVSWYQQALGQGPQFIFQYYEEEERQRGNFPDRFSGHQFPNYSSELNVNALLLGDSALYLCASSPRQGLDTQYFGPGTRLTVL.

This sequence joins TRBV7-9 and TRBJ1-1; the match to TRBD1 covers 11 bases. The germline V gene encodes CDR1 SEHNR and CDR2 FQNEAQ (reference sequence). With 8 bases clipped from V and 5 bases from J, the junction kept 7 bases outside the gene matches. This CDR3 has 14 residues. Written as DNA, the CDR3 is TGTGCCAGCTCTCCGGGACAGGGGGAGACTGAAGCTTTCTTT. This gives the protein CASSPGQGETEAFF.

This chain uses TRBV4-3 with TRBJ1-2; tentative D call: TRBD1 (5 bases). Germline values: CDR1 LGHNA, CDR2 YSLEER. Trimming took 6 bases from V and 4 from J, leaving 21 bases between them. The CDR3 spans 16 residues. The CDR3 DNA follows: TGCGCCAGCAGAGGGGTAGCGGGTAATAGATCCTATGGCTACACCTTC. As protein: CASRGVAGNRSYGYTF.

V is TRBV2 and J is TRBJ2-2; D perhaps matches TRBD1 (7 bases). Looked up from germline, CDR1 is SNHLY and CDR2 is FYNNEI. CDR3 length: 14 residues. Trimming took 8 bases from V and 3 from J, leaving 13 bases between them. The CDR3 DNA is TGTGCCAGCCGGCAGGGGGGATACACCGGGGAGCTGTTTTTT. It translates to CASRQGGYTGELFF. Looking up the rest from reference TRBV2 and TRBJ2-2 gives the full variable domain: EPEVTQTPSHQVTQMGQEVILRCVPISNHLYFYWYRQILGQKVEFLVSFYNNEISEKSEIFDDQFSVERPDGSNFTLKIRSTKLEDSAMYFCASRQGGYTGELFFGEGSRLTVL.

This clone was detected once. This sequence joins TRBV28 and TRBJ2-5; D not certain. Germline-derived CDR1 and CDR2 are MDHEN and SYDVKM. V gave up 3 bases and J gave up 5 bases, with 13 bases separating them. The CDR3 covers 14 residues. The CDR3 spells CASSFPKLGETQYF. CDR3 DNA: TGTGCCAGCAGTTTCCCCAAACTCGGGGAGACCCAGTACTTC.

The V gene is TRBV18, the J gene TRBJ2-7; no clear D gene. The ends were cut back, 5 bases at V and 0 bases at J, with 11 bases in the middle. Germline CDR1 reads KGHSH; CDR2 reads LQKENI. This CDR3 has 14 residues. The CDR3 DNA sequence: TGTGCCAGCTCATATTCTAGGAGCTCCTACGAGCAGTACTTC. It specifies CASSYSRSSYEQYF.

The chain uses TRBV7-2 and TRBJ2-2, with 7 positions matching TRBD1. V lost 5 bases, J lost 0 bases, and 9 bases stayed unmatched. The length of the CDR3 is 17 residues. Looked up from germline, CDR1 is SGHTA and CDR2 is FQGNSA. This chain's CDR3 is CASSTQTGFANTGELFF. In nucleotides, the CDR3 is TGTGCCAGCAGCACACAGACAGGGTTTGCGAACACCGGGGAGCTGTTTTTT.

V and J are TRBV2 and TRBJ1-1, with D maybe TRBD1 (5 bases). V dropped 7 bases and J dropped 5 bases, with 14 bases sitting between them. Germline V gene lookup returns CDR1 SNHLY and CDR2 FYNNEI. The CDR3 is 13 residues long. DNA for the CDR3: TGTGCCAGCACCCGGGGGGGAGGGACTGAAGCTTTCTTT. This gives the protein CASTRGGGTEAFF.

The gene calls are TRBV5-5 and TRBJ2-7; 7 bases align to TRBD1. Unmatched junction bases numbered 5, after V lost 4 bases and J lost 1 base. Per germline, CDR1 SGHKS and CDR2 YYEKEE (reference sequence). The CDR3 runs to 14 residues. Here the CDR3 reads CASSTQTGSYEQYF. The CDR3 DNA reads TGTGCCAGCAGCACCCAGACAGGGTCCTACGAGCAGTACTTC.

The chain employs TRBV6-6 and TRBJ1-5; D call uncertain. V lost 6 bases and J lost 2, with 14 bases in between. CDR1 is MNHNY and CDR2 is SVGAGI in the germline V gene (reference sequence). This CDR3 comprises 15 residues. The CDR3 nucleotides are TGTGCCAGCAGCCTCTTGGGAGGAGGCAATCAGCCCCAGCATTTT. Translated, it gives CASSLLGGGNQPQHF.

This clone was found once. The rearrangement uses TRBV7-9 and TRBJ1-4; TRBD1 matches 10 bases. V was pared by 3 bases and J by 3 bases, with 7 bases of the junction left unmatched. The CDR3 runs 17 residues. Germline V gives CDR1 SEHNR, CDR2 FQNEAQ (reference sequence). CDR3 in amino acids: CASSFGTGDRANEKLFF. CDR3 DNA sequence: TGTGCCAGCAGCTTCGGGACAGGGGATCGAGCTAATGAAAAACTGTTTTTT.

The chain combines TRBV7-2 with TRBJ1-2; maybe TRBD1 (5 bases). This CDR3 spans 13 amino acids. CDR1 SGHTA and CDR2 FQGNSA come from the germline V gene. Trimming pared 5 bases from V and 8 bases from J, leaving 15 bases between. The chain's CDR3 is CASSPRRGGGYTF. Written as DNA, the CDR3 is TGTGCCAGCAGCCCTAGGAGGGGCGGAGGCTACACCTTC.

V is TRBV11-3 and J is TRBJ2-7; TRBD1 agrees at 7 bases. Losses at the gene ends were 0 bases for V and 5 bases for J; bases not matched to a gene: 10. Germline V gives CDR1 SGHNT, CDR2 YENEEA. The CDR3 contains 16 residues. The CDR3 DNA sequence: TGTGCCAGCAGCTTAGATGGAAGAGGGGGCGAAGACGAGCAGTACTTC. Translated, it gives CASSLDGRGGEDEQYF.

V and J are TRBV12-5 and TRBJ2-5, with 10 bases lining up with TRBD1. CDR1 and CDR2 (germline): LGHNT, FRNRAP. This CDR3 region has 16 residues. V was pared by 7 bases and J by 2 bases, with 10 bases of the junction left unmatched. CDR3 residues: CASALDRQGAQETQYF. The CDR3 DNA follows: TGTGCTAGTGCCCTGGACCGACAGGGGGCTCAAGAGACCCAGTACTTC.

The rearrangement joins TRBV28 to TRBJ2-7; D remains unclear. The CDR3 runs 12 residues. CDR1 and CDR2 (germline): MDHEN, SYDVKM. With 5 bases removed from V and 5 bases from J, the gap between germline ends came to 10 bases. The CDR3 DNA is TGTGCCAGCAGTCGTCCCGGAGACGAGCAGTACTTC. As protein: CASSRPGDEQYF.

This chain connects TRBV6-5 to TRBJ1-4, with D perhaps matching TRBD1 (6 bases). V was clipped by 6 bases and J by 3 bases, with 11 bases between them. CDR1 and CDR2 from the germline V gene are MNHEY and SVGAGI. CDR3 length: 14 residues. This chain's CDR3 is CASRSGQSNEKLFF. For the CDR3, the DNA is TGTGCCAGCAGGTCTGGACAGTCTAATGAAAAACTGTTTTTT.

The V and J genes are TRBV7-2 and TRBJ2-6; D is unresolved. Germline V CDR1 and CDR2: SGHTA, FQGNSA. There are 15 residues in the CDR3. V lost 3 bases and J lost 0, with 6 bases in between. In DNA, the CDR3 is TGTGCCAGCAGCTTGAAGAGCTCTGGGGCCAACGTCCTGACTTTC. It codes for CASSLKSSGANVLTF.

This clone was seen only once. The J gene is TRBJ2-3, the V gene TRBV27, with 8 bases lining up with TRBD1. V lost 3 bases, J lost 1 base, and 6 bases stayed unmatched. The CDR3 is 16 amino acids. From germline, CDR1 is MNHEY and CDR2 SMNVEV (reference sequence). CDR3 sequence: CASSFWTTGGTDTQYF. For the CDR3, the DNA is TGTGCCAGCAGTTTTTGGACGACAGGGGGCACAGATACGCAGTATTTT.

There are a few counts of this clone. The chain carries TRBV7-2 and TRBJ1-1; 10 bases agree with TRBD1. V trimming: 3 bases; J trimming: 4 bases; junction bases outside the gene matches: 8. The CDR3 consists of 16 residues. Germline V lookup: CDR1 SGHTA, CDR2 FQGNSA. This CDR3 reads CASSFDRRDRGTEAFF. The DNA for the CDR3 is TGTGCCAGCAGCTTTGATCGTCGGGACAGGGGCACTGAAGCTTTCTTT.

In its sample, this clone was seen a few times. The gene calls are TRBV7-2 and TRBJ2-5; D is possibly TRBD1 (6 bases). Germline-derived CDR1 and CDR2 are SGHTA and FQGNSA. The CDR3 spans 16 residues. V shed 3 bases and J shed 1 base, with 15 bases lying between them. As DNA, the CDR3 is TGTGCCAGCAGCTTTCGGCAGGGGCAAGGCCAAGAGACCCAGTACTTC. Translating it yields CASSFRQGQGQETQYF.

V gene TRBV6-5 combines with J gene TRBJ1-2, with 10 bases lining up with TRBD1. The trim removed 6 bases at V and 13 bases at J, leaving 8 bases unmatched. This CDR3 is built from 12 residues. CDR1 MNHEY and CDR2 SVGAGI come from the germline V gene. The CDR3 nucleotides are TGTGCCAGCAGCTTAGACAGGGGGCCGGGCACCTTC. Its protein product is CASSLDRGPGTF.